The 2 T cell receptor beta chains listed next were all sequenced from one sample in a study of shared clonotypes between healthy human individuals (TCRdb year 2020). Library method: the immunoSEQ multiplex PCR assay. The table was pulled from immuneACCESS by TCRdb, which kept in-frame rearrangements only. Such tables lose some clones; where checked, under half of the loss comes from unresolved V genes, and the rest has no known cause. The sample table contains some 2 million clones; only one count was recorded for 85% to 95% of them. The ten largest clones capture 1.2% of the sample. CD8 naive samples consisted of CD45RO-negative cells that were positively selected for CCR7, yielding a CD45RA+CCR7+ population without TemRA cells. Sequencing was done on a sample of naive CD8+ T cells sorted from blood. The sample's cell subset or site, from its label and the paper: CD45RA+CCR7+. The receptor source for this set is a man aged 18 to 30 in good health.

Worth noting for this clone: This sample includes further DNA sequences coding for the same CDR3. The chain couples TRBV6-5 to TRBJ2-7; 9 bases agree with TRBD1. V dropped 5 bases and J dropped 3; count of bases not matched to a gene: 5. CDR1 is MNHEY, CDR2 SVGAGI, per germline. The CDR3 is 14 residues long. DNA of the CDR3: TGTGCCAGCAGTCCCGGGACAGGGTTCTACGAGCAGTACTTC. Translation gives CASSPGTGFYEQYF.

This clone appeared once. The chain is built from TRBV5-5 and TRBJ2-7, with 12 bases that match TRBD2. This CDR3 region has 16 residues. CDR1 is SGHKS and CDR2 is YYEKEE in the germline V gene (reference sequence). J was trimmed by 3 bases and V by 3 bases; bases with no gene match: 7. This CDR3 reads CASSSGTSGLIYEQYF. In nucleotides, the CDR3 is TGTGCCAGCAGCTCCGGGACTAGCGGGCTTATCTACGAGCAGTACTTC.